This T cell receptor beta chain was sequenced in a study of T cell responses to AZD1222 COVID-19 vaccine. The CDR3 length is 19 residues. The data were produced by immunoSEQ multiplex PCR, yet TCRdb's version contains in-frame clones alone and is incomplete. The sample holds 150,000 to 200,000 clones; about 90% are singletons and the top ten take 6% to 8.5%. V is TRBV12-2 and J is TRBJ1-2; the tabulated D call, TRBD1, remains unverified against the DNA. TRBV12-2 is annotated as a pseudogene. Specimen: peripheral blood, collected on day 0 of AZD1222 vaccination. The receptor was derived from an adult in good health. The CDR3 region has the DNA TGTGCAAGTCGCTTAGTAGTACATCATGTCTCACAGGAAACTTATGGCTACACCTTC. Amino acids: CASRLVVHHVSQETYGYTF.